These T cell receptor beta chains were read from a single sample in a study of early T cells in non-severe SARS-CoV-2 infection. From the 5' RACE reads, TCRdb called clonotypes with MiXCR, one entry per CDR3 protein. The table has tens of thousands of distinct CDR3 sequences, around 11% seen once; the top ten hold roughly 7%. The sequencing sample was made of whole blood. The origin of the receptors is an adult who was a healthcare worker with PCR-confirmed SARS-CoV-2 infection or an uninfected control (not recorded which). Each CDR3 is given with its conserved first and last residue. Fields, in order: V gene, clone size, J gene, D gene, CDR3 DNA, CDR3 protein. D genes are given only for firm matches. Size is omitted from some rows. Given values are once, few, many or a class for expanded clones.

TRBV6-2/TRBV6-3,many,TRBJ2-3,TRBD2,TGTGCCAGCAGTTACCCGAGACTAGCGGGGGACTCGGATACGCAGTATTTT,CASSYPRLAGDSDTQYF
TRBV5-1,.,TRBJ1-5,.,TGCGCCAGCAGCTTGGATGCGGGAGGCGGCCAGCCCCAGCATTTT,CASSLDAGGGQPQHF
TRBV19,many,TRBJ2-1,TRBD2,TGTGCCAGTAGTATGGGTAGCGGGGTCTACAATGAGCAGTTCTTC,CASSMGSGVYNEQFF
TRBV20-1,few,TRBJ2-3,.,TGCAGTGCTAGACGGCCCCCCGATACGCAGTATTTT,CSARRPPDTQYF
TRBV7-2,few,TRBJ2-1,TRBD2,TGTGCCAGCAGCTTAACTAGCGTAGACAATGAGCAGTTCTTC,CASSLTSVDNEQFF
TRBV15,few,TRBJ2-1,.,TGTGCCACCAGCAGAGATACGGTCAATGAGCAGTTCTTC,CATSRDTVNEQFF
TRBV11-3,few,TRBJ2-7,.,TGTGCCAGCAGCTTAGGACTCCTTAAAGAGCAGTACTTC,CASSLGLLKEQYF
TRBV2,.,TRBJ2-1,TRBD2,TGTGCCAGCACTACAGCGGGGATTTTTTCCGATGAGCAGTTCTTC,CASTTAGIFSDEQFF
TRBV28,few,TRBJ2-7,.,TGTGCCAGCAGCCCCCCCCAGGAGATAACCTACGAGCAGTACTTC,CASSPPQEITYEQYF
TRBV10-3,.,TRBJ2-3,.,TGTGCCATCAGTGGCCCCCTGGGTTTGGGAGATACGCAGTATTTT,CAISGPLGLGDTQYF
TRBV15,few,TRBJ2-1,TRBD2,TGTGCCACCAGCGGAGCGGGAGGGCCCCAGAATGAGCAGTTCTTC,CATSGAGGPQNEQFF
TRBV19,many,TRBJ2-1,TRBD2,TGTGCCAGTAGTCTGCCGGGGGGGTCGAATGAGCAGTTCTTC,CASSLPGGSNEQFF
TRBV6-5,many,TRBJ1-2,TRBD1,TGTGCCAGTCATACACAGGGGGGTCCGGATGGCTACACCTTC,CASHTQGGPDGYTF
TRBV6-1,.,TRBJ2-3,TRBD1,TGTGCCAGCAGAACCGGGACAGGGAGCACAGATACGCAGTATTTT,CASRTGTGSTDTQYF
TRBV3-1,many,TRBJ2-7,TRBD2,TGTGCCAGCAGCCGGAGCCGACCCGGGACTAGCGGATACGAGCAGTACTTC,CASSRSRPGTSGYEQYF
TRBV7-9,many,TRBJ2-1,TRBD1,TGTGCCAGCAGCCCTAGGGACAGGGTTATCTACAATGAGCAGTTCTTC,CASSPRDRVIYNEQFF
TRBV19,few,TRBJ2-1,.,TGTGCCAGTAGTATAGTTAGGGGCTCCTACAATGAGCAGTTCTTC,CASSIVRGSYNEQFF
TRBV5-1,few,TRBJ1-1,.,TGCGCCAGCAGCTCCCGTCCGGGCGGGACTGAAGCTTTCTTT,CASSSRPGGTEAFF
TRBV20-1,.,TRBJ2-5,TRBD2,TGCAGTGCTAGAGATCGTGCACCGGCTAGCGGGAGACCCGGGGTGCAAGAGACCCAGTACTTC,CSARDRAPASGRPGVQETQYF
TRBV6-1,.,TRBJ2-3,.,TGTGCCAGCAGTGTTATCGGGGGTGTGACAGATACGCAGTATTTT,CASSVIGGVTDTQYF
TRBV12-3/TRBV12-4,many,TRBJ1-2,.,TGTGCCAGCAGTGCCCGGGACGGAAACTATGGCTACACCTTC,CASSARDGNYGYTF
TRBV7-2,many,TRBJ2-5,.,TGTGCCAGCAGCTTAGCGAGGCAGACCCAGTACTTC,CASSLARQTQYF
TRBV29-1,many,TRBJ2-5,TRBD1,TGCAGCGTTGAAAGACAGGGGGAAGAGACCCAGTACTTC,CSVERQGEETQYF
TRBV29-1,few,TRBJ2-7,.,TGCAGCGTTGGGAGTAGACCCTACGAGCAGTACTTC,CSVGSRPYEQYF
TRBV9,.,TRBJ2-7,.,TGTGCCAGCAGCCCCCCGGGGGCCTACGAGCAGTACTTC,CASSPPGAYEQYF
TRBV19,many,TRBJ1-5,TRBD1,TGTGCCAGTAGTGGGACAGGGGGCAATCAGCCCCAGCATTTT,CASSGTGGNQPQHF
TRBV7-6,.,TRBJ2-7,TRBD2,TGTGCCAGCAGCCGGGGGGACCGGAACTACGAGCAGTACTTC,CASSRGDRNYEQYF
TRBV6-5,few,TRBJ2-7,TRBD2,TGTGCCAGCAGAGAGGGACTAGCGCTCTACGAGCAGTACTTC,CASREGLALYEQYF
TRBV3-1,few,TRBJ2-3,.,TGTGCCAGCAGCCAAGCGGGACACAGCACAGATACGCAGTATTTT,CASSQAGHSTDTQYF
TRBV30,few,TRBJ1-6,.,TGTGCCTGGGAGATTAGTGGGTCCCTCCACTTT,CAWEISGSLHF
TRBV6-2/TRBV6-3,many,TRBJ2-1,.,TGTGCCAGCAGTTGGGACGACTACAATGAGCAGTTCTTC,CASSWDDYNEQFF
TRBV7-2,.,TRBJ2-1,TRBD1,TGTGCCAGCAGCAAGGACAGGGCCTACAATGAGCAGTTCTTC,CASSKDRAYNEQFF
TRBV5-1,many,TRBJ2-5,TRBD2,TGCGCCAGCAGCTTGGCTCCAGCGGGGACCCAAGAGACCCAGTACTTC,CASSLAPAGTQETQYF
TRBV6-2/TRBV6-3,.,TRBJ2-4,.,TGTGCCAGCAGACAGGCTGGATACGTTCAGTACTTC,CASRQAGYVQYF
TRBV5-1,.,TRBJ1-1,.,TGCGCCTCTCAAAGCATGGGGGGTTCTGAAGCTTTCTTT,CASQSMGGSEAFF
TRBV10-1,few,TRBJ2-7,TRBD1,TGCGCCAGCAGTAAAAACAGGGACAGGGTAAATTACGAGCAGTACTTC,CASSKNRDRVNYEQYF
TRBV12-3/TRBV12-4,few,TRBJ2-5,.,TGTGCCAGCAGACGCTCCGGAAGTAGCGAGACCCAGTACTTC,CASRRSGSSETQYF
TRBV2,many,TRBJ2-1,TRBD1,TGTGCCAGCACGTTTCCGGGACAGGGTAATGAGCAGTTCTTC,CASTFPGQGNEQFF
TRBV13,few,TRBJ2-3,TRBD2,TGTGCCAGCAGCTTAGAGCCCGGTGTGGCGGGGGGGCCCACAGATACGCAGTATTTT,CASSLEPGVAGGPTDTQYF